The rows below give T cell receptor beta chains drawn from one sample of a study of regulatory T cells in long-lasting Graves disease. TCRdb re-called the multiplex PCR reads with MiXCR, one entry per CDR3 protein. The data contain about 540,000 distinct CDR3 sequences, roughly 13% of them singletons. This sample also belongs to another study, concerning T cells in Graves' hyperthyroidism and ophthalmopathy.

The sample in question was peripheral blood mononuclear cells (PBMCs), obtained at new diagnosis, from a patient treated with antithyroid drugs. The receptor source for this set is a man under 40 with Graves disease. Both conserved end residues are part of each CDR3. D genes are given only for firm matches. Only some rows state a clone size, as once, few, many or a class for expanded clones.

J	V	D	size	CDR3	DNA
TRBJ2-6	TRBV20-1	TRBD2	many	CSARVSVVGGAGANVLTF	TGCAGTGCTAGAGTTTCAGTGGTTGGGGGGGCTGGGGCCAACGTCCTGACTTTC
TRBJ2-7	TRBV12-3/TRBV12-4	NA	many	CASSLDSTRGEQYF	TGTGCCAGCAGTTTGGACAGCACAAGGGGCGAGCAGTACTTC
TRBJ1-1	TRBV7-9	NA	NA	CASSFTGLSKAFF	TGTGCCAGCAGCTTCACAGGGTTGAGTAAAGCTTTCTTT
TRBJ2-1	TRBV29-1	TRBD2	many	CSVEGGGLAGSNEQFF	TGCAGCGTTGAAGGAGGAGGACTAGCGGGAAGCAATGAGCAGTTCTTC
TRBJ2-3	TRBV11-2	NA	many	CASSPFLGETQYF	TGTGCCAGCAGCCCATTTCTCGGTGAGACGCAGTATTTT
TRBJ2-1	TRBV20-1	TRBD2	few	CSATRTSGKEGEQFF	TGCAGTGCTACCCGGACTAGCGGGAAAGAGGGTGAGCAGTTCTTC
TRBJ2-7	TRBV11-2	NA	many	CASSSLWTYEQYF	TGTGCCAGCAGCTCCTTGTGGACCTACGAGCAGTACTTC
TRBJ2-5	TRBV4-1	TRBD1	NA	CASSSQGASGETQYF	TGCGCCAGCAGCTCACAGGGGGCGAGTGGGGAGACCCAGTACTTC
TRBJ1-1	TRBV7-9	NA	NA	CASSSRTPKAFF	TGTGCCAGCAGCTCCCGGACACCCAAAGCTTTCTTT
TRBJ2-1	TRBV29-1	TRBD1	NA	CSVEVVGTGGVYNEQFF	TGCAGCGTTGAAGTAGTGGGGACAGGGGGCGTTTACAATGAGCAGTTCTTC
TRBJ2-1	TRBV5-4	NA	NA	CASSLAGGYSSYNEQFF	TGTGCCAGCAGCTTGGCCGGCGGGTACAGCTCCTACAATGAGCAGTTCTTC
TRBJ2-5	TRBV5-1	NA	NA	CASSEGGVETQYF	TGCGCCAGCAGCGAGGGGGGCGTGGAGACCCAGTACTTC
TRBJ2-7	TRBV2	TRBD2	many	CASMGASGSVSYEQYF	TGTGCCAGCATGGGGGCTAGCGGGAGTGTCTCCTACGAGCAGTACTTC
TRBJ2-1	TRBV20-1	NA	NA	CSARGAFNEQFF	TGCAGTGCTAGAGGGGCTTTCAATGAGCAGTTCTTC
TRBJ2-6	TRBV27	NA	many	CASSPTRSPVLSGANVLTF	TGTGCCAGCAGTCCTACCAGGTCCCCAGTACTTTCTGGGGCCAACGTCCTGACTTTC
TRBJ1-1	TRBV7-8	NA	many	CASSPATHPSAEAFF	TGTGCCAGCAGCCCAGCGACACACCCGAGCGCTGAAGCTTTCTTT
TRBJ2-2	TRBV6-2/TRBV6-3	NA	NA	CASRGRRSTGELFF	TGTGCCAGTCGCGGAAGAAGGAGCACCGGGGAGCTGTTTTTT
TRBJ1-6	TRBV20-1	NA	NA	CSAERWDSPLHF	TGCAGTGCAGAAAGGTGGGATTCACCCCTCCACTTT
TRBJ2-5	TRBV4-1	NA	NA	CASSQDLDVGETQYF	TGCGCCAGCAGCCAAGATTTGGACGTAGGTGAGACCCAGTACTTC
TRBJ2-3	TRBV7-9	TRBD2	NA	CASSLVLGLAGTTDTQYF	TGTGCCAGCAGCTTGGTACTCGGACTAGCGGGAACCACAGATACGCAGTATTTT
TRBJ2-7	TRBV11-2	TRBD2	NA	CASSRGGGRSSYEQYF	TGTGCCAGCAGCCGGGGGGGGGGGAGAAGCTCCTACGAGCAGTACTTC
TRBJ1-1	TRBV6-1	NA	many	CASSPRGPKAFF	TGTGCCAGCAGCCCCAGGGGACCAAAAGCTTTCTTT
TRBJ2-7	TRBV6-1	NA	NA	CASSEALGTGEQYF	TGTGCCAGCAGTGAAGCGCTGGGAACAGGCGAGCAGTACTTC
TRBJ1-1	TRBV5-1	TRBD1	NA	CATRQGRVGNTEAFF	TGCGCCACGAGACAGGGGAGAGTGGGGAACACTGAAGCTTTCTTT
TRBJ2-7	TRBV5-1	TRBD2	many	CASSPIGVLADSYEQYF	TGCGCCAGCAGCCCAATTGGTGTGCTAGCGGACTCCTACGAGCAGTACTTC
TRBJ1-6	TRBV11-2	TRBD1	few	CASSNQGDNSPLHF	TGTGCCAGCAGCAATCAGGGGGACAATTCACCCCTCCACTTT
TRBJ2-2	TRBV29-1	TRBD1	many	CSVGTGAGELFF	TGCAGCGTGGGGACAGGAGCCGGGGAGCTGTTTTTT